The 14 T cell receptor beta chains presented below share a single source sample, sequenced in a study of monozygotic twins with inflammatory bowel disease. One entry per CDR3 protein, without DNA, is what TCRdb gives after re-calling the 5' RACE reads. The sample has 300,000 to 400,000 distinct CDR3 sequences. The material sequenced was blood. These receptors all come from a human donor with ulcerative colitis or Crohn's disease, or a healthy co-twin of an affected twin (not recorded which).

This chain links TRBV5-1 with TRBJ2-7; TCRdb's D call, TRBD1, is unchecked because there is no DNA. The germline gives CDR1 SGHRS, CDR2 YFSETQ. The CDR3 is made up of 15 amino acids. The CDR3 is CASTSGTGQTYEQYF.

CDR3 in amino acids: CASSLAGRGHRDTQYF. V and J are TRBV7-9 and TRBJ2-3; TCRdb's D gene call, TRBD1, goes unchecked for lack of DNA. The CDR3 consists of 16 residues. In germline, CDR1 is SEHNR, CDR2 FQNEAQ (reference sequence).

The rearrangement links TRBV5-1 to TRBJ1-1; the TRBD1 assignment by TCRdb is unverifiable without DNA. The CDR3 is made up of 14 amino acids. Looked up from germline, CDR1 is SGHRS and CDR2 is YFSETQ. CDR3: CASSKGPENTEAFF.

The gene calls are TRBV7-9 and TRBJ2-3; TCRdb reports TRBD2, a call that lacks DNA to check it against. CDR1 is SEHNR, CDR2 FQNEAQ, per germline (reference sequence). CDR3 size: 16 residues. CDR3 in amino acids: CASSLVASGRTDTQYF.

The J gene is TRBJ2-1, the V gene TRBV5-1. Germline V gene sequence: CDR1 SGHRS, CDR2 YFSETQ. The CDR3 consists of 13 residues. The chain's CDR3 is CASSLGANNEQFF.

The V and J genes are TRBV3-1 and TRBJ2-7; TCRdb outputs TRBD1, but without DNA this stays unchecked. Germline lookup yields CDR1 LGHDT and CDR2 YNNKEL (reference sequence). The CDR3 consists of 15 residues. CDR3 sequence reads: CASSQRGRGNYEQYF.

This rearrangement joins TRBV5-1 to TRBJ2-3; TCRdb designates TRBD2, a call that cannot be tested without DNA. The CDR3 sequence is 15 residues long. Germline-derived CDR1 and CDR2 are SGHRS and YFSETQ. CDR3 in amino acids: CASSLGSSAQDTQYF.

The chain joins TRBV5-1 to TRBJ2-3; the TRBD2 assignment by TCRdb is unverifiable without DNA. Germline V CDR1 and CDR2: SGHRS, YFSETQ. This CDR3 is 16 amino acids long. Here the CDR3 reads CASSHGQSRGTDTQYF. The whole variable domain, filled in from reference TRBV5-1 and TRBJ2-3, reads KAGVTQTPRYLIKTRGQQVTLSCSPISGHRSVSWYQQTPGQGLQFLFEYFSETQRNKGNFPGRFSGRQFSNSRSEMNVSTLELGDSALYLCASSHGQSRGTDTQYFGPGTRLTVL.

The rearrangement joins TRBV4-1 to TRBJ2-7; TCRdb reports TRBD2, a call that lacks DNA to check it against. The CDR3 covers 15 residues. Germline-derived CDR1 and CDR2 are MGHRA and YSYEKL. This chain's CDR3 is CASSPGTSGDYEQYF.

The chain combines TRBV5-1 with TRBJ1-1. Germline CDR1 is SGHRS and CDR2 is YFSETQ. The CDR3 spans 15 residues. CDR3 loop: CASSRRDKLNTEAFF.

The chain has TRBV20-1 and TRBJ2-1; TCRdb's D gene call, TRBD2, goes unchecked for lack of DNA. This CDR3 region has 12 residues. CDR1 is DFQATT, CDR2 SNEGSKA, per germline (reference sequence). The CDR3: CSARASGRARFF.

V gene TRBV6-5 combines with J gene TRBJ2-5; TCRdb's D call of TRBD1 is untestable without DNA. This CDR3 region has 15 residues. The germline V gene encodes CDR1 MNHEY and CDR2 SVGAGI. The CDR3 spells CASSYGQGARETQYF.

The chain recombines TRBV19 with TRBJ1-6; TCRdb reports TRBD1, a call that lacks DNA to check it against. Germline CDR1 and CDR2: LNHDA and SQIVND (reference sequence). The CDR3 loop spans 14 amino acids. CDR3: CASRTGRNNSPLHF.

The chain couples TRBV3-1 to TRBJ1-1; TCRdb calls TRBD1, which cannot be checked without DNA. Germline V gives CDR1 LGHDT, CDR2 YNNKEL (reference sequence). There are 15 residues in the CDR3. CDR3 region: CASSRRQGLNTEAFF.